The rows below give T cell receptor beta chains drawn from one sample of a study of cytomegalovirus exposure and HLA in healthy donors. TCRdb keeps only in-frame clones here, not all; method: immunoSEQ multiplex PCR. The data show about 30,000 clones, roughly 89% seen once. The sequenced sample was PBMCs. The source is a boy aged 5-17 years in good health and CMV-seronegative. Each CDR3 is given without its conserved first and last residue.

cdr3_aa,cdr3_length,v_call
ASSFRPEGNTIY,12,TRBV11-2
ASSITGGWNQPQH,13,TRBV5-1
SVEPLAGGYEQY,12,TRBV29-1
ASSLRVTDGYT,11,TRBV2
SVVTGAAEAF,10,TRBV29-1
ASSLVLGPDSVDYT,14,TRBV5-1
ASSLGALGDRETQY,14,TRBV5-1
ASSFSGGASYEQY,13,TRBV11-2
ASSQDLAGGPDTQY,14,TRBV4-3
SVEGETGQYYGYT,13,TRBV29-1
ASSLWGDGTDTQY,13,TRBV5-1
ASRVPGQGNTIY,12,TRBV6-5
ASSLNRPNSFRAF,13,TRBV11-2
ASSFGTGAGGYGYT,14,TRBV27
ASSQDPSGGNEQF,13,TRBV4-2
ASSMRYQPQH,10,TRBV19
ASSEDSPNLEQY,12,TRBV2
ASSDTGRGYQY,11,TRBV6-1
ASSLGQGINYGYT,13,TRBV5-4
ASSKAGGMGLGYEQY,15,TRBV21-1
AIRAGLGVVDTQY,13,TRBV10-3
ASSLTRTGYNEQF,13,TRBV27
ASSYSGGDSSYEQY,14,TRBV6-5
ASSYSTGLLRWEQY,14,TRBV6-5
ASSQESGMHSPLH,13,TRBV14
AISATSKSNEQF,12,TRBV10-3
ASRGTGSYEQY,11,TRBV27
ASSSLVEKLF,10,TRBV7-9
ASSLEGGRVTEAF,13,TRBV11-2
ASGGGHLNTEAF,12,TRBV19
ASSESGTSGGPRETQY,16,TRBV10-1
ASSSLGAGSNSPLH,14,TRBV27
ATRRTGDSNQPQH,13,TRBV19
ASSFDRARGGNQPQH,15,TRBV19
SAQREDTQY,9,TRBV20-1
ASGNRAGANVLT,12,TRBV5-1